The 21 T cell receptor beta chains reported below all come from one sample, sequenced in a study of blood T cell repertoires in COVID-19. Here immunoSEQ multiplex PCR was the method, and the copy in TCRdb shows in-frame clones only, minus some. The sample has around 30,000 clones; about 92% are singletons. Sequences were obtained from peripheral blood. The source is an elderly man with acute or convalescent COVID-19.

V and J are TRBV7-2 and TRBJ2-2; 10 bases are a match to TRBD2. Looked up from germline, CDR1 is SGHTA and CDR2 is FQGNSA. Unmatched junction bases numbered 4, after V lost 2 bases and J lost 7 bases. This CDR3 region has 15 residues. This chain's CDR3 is CASSLIAGGFGELFF. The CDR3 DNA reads TGTGCCAGCAGCTTAATAGCGGGGGGTTTCGGGGAGCTGTTTTTT.

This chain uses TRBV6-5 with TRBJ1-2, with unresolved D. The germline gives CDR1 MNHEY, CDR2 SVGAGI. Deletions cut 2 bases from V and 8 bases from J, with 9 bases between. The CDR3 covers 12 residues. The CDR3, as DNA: TGTGCCAGCAGTTACCCGACGGGAGGCTACACCTTC. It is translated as CASSYPTGGYTF.

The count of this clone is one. The DNA for the CDR3 is TGTGCTAGTGGTTTGGTATTAGGAGTACCCAGCTCCTACAATGAGCAGTTCTTC. It encodes CASGLVLGVPSSYNEQFF. The rearrangement joins TRBV12-5 to TRBJ2-1, with D unresolved. CDR3 length: 18 residues. Per germline, CDR1 LGHNT and CDR2 FRNRAP. V was shortened by 0 bases and J by 0 bases, with 15 bases between the two germline ends.

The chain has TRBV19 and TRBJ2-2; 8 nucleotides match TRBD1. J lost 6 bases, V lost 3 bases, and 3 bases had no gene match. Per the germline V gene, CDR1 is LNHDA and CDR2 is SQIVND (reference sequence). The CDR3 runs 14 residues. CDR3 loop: CASSMDRVSGELFF. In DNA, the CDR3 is TGTGCCAGTAGTATGGACAGGGTCTCCGGGGAGCTGTTTTTT.

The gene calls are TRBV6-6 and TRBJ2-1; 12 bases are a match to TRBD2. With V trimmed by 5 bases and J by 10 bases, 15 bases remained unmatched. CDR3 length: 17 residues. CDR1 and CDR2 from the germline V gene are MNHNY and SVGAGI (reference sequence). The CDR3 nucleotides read TGTGCCAGCAGTCCCCGACTAGCGGGGGCCTCTGGGGGGGAGCAGTTCTTC. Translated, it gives CASSPRLAGASGGEQFF.

The CDR3 DNA sequence: TGCGCCAGCAGCTTGGCTCCTACCAACACCGGGGAGCTGTTTTTT. This translates into CASSLAPTNTGELFF. The chain uses TRBV5-1 and TRBJ2-2; D is ambiguous. The CDR3 has 15 amino acids. With 0 bases removed from V and 2 bases from J, the gap between germline ends came to 8 bases. Germline CDR1 reads SGHRS; CDR2 reads YFSETQ.

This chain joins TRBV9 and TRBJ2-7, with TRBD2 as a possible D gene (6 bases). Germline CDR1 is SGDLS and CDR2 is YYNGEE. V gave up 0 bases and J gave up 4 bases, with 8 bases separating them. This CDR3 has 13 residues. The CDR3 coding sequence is TGTGCCAGCAGCGTAGGGGAGGATTACGAGCAGTACTTC. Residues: CASSVGEDYEQYF.

The CDR3 coding sequence is TGTGCCACCGCGGACAGAAACTATGGCTACACCTTC. This codes for CATADRNYGYTF. The genes are TRBV19 and TRBJ1-2, with D maybe TRBD1 (6 bases). The germline V and J ends were trimmed by 10 bases and 2 bases, with 11 bases remaining between them. CDR1 and CDR2 (germline): LNHDA, SQIVND (reference sequence). The CDR3 length is 12 residues.

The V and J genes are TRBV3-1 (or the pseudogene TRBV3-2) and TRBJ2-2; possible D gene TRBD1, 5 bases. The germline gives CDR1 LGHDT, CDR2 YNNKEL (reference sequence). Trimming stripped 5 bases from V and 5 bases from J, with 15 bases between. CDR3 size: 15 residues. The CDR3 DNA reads TGTGCCAGCAGCAAGGGGCAGGGTTGGACCGGGGAGCTGTTTTTT. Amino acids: CASSKGQGWTGELFF.

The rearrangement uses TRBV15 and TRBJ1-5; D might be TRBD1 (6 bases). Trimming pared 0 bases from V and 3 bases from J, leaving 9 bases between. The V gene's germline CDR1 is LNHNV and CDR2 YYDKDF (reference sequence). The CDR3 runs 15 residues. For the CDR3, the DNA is TGTGCCACCAGCAGAGACAGGGACACCAATCAGCCCCAGCATTTT. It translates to CATSRDRDTNQPQHF. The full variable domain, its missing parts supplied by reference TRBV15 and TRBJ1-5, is DAMVIQNPRYQVTQFGKPVTLSCSQTLNHNVMYWYQQKSSQAPKLLFHYYDKDFNNEADTPDNFQSRRPNTSFCFLDIRSPGLGDTAMYLCATSRDRDTNQPQHFGDGTRLSIL.

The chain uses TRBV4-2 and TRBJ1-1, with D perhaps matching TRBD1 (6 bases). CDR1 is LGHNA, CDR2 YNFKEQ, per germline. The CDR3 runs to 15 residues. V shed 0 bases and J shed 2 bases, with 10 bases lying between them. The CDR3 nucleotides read TGTGCCAGCAGCCAAGAATTGACAGGCAACACTGAAGCTTTCTTT. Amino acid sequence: CASSQELTGNTEAFF.

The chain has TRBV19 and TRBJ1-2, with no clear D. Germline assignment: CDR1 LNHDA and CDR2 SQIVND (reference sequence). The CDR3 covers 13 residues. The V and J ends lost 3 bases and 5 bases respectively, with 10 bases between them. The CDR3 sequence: CASSIFEGYGYTF. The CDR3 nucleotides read TGTGCCAGTAGTATCTTTGAGGGATATGGCTACACCTTC.

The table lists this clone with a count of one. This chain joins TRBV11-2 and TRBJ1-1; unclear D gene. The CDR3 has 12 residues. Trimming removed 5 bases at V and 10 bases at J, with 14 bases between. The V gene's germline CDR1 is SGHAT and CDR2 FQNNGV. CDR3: CASSPNTVSAFF. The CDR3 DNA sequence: TGTGCCAGCAGCCCAAATACGGTATCAGCTTTCTTT.

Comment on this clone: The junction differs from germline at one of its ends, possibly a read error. CDR3 amino acids: CASSLPIPKYGYTF. CDR3 in DNA: TGTGCCAGCAGTTTACCGATACCTAAGTATGGCTACACCTTC. The J gene is TRBJ1-2, the V gene TRBV28; no clear D. This CDR3 spans 14 amino acids. Per germline, CDR1 MDHEN and CDR2 SYDVKM.

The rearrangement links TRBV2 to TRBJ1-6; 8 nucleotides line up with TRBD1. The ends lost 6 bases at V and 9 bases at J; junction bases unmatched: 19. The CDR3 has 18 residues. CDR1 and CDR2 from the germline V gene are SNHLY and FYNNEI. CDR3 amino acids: CASSKLSRDRSDVSPLHF. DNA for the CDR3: TGTGCCAGCAGCAAGTTGTCCCGGGACAGGTCCGACGTTTCACCCCTCCACTTT. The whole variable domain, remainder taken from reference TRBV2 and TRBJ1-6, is EPEVTQTPSHQVTQMGQEVILRCVPISNHLYFYWYRQILGQKVEFLVSFYNNEISEKSEIFDDQFSVERPDGSNFTLKIRSTKLEDSAMYFCASSKLSRDRSDVSPLHFGNGTRLTVT.

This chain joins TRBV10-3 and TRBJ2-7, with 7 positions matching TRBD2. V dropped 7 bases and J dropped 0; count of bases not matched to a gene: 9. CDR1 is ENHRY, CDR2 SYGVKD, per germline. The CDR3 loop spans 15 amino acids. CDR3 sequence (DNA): TGTGCCATCAATCCGGGACTACCAAACTCCTACGAGCAGTACTTC. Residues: CAINPGLPNSYEQYF.

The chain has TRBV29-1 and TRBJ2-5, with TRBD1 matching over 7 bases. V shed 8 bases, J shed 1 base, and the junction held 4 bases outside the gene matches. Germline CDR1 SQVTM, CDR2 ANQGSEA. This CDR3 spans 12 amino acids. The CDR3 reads CSLRDSQETQYF. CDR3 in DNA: TGCAGCCTCCGGGACAGCCAAGAGACCCAGTACTTC.

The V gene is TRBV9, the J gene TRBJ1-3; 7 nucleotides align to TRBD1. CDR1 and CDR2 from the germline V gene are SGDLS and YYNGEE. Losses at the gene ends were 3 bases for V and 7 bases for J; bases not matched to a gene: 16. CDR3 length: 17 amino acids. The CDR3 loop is CASSEVRDRVYRNTIYF. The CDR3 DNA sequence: TGTGCCAGCAGCGAGGTACGCGACAGGGTTTATAGGAACACCATATATTTT.

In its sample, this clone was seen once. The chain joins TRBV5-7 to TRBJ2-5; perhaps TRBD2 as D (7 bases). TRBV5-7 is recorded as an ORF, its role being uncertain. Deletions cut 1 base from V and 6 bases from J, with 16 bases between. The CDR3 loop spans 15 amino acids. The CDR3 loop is CASSLKSGGRKTQYF. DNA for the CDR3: TGTGCCAGCAGCTTGAAGTCGGGGGGCAGGAAGACCCAGTACTTC.

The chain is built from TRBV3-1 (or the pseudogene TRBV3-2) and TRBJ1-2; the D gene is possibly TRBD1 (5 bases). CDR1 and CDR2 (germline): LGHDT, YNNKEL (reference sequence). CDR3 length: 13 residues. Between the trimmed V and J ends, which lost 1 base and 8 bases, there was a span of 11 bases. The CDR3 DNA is TGTGCCAGCAGCCAAGGTTCAGGGTTCGGCTACACCTTC. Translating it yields CASSQGSGFGYTF.

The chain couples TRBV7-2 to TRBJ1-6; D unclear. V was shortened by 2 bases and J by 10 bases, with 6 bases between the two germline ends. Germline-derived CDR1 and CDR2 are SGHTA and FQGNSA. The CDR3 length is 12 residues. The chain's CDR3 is CASSLSVSPLHF. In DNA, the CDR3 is TGTGCCAGCAGCTTATCGGTATCACCCCTCCACTTT.